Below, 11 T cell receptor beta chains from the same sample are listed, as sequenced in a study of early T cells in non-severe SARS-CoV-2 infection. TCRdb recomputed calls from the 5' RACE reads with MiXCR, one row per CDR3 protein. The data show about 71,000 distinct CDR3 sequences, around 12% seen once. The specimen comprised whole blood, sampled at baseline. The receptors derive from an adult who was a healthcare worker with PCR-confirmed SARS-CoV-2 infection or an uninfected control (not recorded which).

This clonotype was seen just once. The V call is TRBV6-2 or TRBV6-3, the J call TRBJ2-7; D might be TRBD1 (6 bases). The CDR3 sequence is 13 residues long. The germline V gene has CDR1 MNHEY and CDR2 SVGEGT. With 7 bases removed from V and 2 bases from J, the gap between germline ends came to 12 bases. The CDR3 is CASTKTGTYEQYF. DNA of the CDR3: TGTGCCAGCACGAAGACAGGAACCTACGAGCAGTACTTC.

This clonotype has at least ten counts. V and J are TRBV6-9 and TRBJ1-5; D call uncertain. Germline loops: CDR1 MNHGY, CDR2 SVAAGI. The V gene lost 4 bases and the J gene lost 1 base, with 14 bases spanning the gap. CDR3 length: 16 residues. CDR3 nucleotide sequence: TGTGCCAGCAGTTCCGTGCAGCCTCAAAGCAATCAGCCCCAGCATTTT. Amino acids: CASSSVQPQSNQPQHF.

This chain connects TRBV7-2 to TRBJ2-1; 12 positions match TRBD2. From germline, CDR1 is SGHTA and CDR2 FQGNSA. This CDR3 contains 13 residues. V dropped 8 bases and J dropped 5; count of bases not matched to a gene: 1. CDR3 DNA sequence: TGTGCCAGCCGACTAGCGGGGGACAATGAGCAGTTCTTC. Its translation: CASRLAGDNEQFF.

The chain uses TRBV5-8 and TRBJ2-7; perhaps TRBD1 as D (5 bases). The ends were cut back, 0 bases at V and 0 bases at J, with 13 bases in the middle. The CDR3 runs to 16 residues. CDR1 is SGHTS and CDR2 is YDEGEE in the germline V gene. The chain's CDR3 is CASSLGPQGLSYEQYF. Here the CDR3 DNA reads TGTGCCAGCAGCTTGGGGCCCCAGGGTCTCTCCTACGAGCAGTACTTC.

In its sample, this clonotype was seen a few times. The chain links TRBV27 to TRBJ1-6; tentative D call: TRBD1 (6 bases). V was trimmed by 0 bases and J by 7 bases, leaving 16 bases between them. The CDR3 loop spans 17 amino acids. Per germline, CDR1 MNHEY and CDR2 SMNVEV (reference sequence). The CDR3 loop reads CASSLSGYREINSPLHF. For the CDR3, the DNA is TGTGCCAGCAGTTTATCAGGGTACAGGGAAATCAATTCACCCCTCCACTTT.

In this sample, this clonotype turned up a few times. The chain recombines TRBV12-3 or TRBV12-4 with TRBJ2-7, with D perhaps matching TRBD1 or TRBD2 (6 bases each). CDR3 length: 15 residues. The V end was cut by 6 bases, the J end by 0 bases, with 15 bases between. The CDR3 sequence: CASSPTGASSYEQYF. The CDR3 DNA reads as TGTGCCAGCAGCCCGACGGGGGCTAGCTCCTACGAGCAGTACTTC.

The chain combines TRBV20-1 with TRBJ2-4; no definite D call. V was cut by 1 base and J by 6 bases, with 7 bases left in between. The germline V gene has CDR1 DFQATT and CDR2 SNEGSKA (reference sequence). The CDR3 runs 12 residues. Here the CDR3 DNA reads TGCAGTGCTAGAGGGCAAACAAACATTCAGTACTTC. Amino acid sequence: CSARGQTNIQYF.

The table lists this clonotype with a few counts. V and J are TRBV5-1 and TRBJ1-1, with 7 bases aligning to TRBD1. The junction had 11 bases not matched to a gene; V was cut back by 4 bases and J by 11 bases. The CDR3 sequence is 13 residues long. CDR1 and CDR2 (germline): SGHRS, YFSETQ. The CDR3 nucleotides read TGCGCCAGCAGCCCCGCGAGGGGGCAAGAGGCTTTCTTT. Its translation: CASSPARGQEAFF.

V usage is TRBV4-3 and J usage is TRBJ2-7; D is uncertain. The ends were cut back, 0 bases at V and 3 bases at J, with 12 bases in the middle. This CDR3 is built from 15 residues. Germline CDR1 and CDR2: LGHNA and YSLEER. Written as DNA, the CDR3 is TGCGCCAGCAGCCAAGATTACAGCACTCTCTACGAGCAGTACTTC. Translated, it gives CASSQDYSTLYEQYF.

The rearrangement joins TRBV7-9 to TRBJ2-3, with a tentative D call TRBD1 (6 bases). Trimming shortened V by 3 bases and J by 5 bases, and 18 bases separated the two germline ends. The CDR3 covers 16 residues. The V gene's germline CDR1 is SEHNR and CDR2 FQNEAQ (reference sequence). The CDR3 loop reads CASSFGLTGSKDTQYF. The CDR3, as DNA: TGTGCCAGCAGCTTCGGCTTAACAGGGTCAAAAGATACGCAGTATTTT.

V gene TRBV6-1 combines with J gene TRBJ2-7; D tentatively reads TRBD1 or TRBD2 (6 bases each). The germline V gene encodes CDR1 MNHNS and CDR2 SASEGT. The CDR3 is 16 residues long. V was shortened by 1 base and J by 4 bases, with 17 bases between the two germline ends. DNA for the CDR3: TGTGCCAGCAGTGAAGATGGAGGGGGTCTTAAGTACGAGCAGTACTTC. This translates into CASSEDGGGLKYEQYF.